The source of this TCR beta chain is a study of blood T cell repertoires in COVID-19. Across the study: From the United States, Italy and Spain came samples of acute and convalescent COVID-19.

Patients in Seattle were enrolled during active infection, then followed longitudinally. Under the authors' procedure: Estimation of nucleated cell counts was performed using reference gene primer amplification. Profiled with immunoSEQ multiplex PCR; TCRdb holds only in-frame clones, not every one. V and J calls and clone size follow that table, whereas D and trimming were derived from the DNA. Of under 250,000 clones listed, roughly 82% were seen once; the top ten hold 5% to 7%. CDR1 SGHNT and CDR2 YENEEA come from the germline V gene. The CDR3 runs to 17 residues. The V segment lost 4 bases and the J segment 4 bases; nucleotides outside the gene matches: 8.

The TCR comes from a woman older than 75 with COVID-19, enrolled during active disease. Sequencing was performed on peripheral blood. V and J are TRBV11-3 and TRBJ2-2, with 11 positions matching TRBD1. This chain's CDR3 is CASSSGQGASATGELFF. CDR3 in DNA: TGTGCCAGCAGCTCCGGACAGGGGGCGTCTGCCACCGGGGAGCTGTTTTTT.